Reported below is one TCR beta chain. This specimen belongs to a study of technical replicates of blood from a few donors. The assay was immunoSEQ multiplex PCR, and TCRdb's table has in-frame clones only and misses some. This repertoire shows about 80,000 clones, 85% to 95% found once; its top ten account for about 0.41%. Sequenced material: T cells isolated from PBMCs. The receptor comes from a human donor in good health.

The CDR3 is CASSRWTGQSSYNEQFF. In DNA, the CDR3 is TGCGCCAGCAGCCGATGGACAGGCCAAAGCTCCTACAATGAGCAGTTCTTC. The chain joins TRBV5-1 to TRBJ2-1, with TRBD1 matching 7 bases. CDR1 and CDR2 (germline): SGHRS, YFSETQ. Trimming removed 4 bases from V and 0 bases from J; junction bases left unmatched: 10. The CDR3 is made up of 17 amino acids.